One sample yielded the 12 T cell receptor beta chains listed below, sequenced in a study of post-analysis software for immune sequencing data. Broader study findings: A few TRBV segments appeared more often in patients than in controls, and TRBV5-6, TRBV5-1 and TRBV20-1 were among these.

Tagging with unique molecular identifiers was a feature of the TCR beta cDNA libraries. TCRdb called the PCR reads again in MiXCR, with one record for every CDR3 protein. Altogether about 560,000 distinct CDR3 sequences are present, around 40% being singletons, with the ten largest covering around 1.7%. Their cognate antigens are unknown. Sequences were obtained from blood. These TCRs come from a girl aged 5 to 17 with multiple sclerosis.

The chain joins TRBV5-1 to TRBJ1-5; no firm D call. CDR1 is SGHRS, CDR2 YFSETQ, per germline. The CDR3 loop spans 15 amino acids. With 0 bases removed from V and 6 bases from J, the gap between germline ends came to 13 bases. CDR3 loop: CASSLGSGSGQPQHF. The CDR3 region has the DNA TGCGCCAGCAGCTTGGGATCGGGATCAGGTCAGCCCCAGCATTTT.

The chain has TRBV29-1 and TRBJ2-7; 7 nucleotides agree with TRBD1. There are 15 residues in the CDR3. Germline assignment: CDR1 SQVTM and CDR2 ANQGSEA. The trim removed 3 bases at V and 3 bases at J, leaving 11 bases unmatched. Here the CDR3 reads CSVDFLRQGSYEQYF. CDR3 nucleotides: TGCAGCGTTGACTTTTTGCGACAGGGAAGCTACGAGCAGTACTTC.

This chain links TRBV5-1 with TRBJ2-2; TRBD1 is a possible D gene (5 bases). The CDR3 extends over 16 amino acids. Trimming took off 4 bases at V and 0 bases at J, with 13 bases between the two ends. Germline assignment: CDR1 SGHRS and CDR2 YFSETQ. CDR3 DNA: TGCGCCAGCAGCGATCGACAGAACGCGAACACCGGGGAGCTGTTTTTT. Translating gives CASSDRQNANTGELFF.

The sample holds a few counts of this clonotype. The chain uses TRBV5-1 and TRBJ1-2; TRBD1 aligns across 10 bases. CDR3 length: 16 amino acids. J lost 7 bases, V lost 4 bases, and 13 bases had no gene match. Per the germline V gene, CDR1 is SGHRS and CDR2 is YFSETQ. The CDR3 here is CASSLATGGAQGGYTF. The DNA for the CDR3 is TGCGCCAGCAGCCTCGCGACAGGGGGCGCGCAGGGTGGCTACACCTTC.

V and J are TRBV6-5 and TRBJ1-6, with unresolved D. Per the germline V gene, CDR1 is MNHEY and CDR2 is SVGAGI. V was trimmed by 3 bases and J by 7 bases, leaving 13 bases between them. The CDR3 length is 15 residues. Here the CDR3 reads CASSYFRTGNSPLHF. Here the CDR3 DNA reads TGTGCCAGCAGTTATTTCAGGACGGGGAATTCACCCCTCCACTTT.

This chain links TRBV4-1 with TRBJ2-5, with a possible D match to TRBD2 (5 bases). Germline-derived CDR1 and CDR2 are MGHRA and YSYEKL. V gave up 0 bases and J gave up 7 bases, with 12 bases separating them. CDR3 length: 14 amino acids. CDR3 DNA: TGCGCCAGCAGCCAAGAGGTAGCGATGAGGACCCAGTACTTC. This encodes CASSQEVAMRTQYF.

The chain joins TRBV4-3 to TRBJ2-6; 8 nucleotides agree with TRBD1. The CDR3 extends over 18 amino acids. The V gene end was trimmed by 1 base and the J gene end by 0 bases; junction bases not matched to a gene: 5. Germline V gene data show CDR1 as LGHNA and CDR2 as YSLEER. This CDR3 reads CASSQGGQGPSGANVLTF. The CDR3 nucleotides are TGCGCCAGCAGCCAAGGAGGACAGGGCCCCTCTGGGGCCAACGTCCTGACTTTC.

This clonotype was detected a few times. The CDR3 DNA reads as TGTGCCAGCAGTGAGGCCGGGACGGTCAGCTACGAGCAGTACTTC. Its protein product is CASSEAGTVSYEQYF. The gene calls are TRBV2 and TRBJ2-7; D tentatively fits TRBD1 or TRBD2 (5 bases each). V dropped 3 bases and J dropped 3 bases, with 15 bases sitting between them. Germline CDR1 is SNHLY and CDR2 is FYNNEI. The CDR3 runs 15 residues.

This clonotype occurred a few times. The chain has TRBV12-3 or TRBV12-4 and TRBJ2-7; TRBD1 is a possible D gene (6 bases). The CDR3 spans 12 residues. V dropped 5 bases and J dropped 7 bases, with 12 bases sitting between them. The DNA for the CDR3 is TGTGCCAGCAGTCACCGCGACAGGGAGCAGTACTTC. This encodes CASSHRDREQYF.

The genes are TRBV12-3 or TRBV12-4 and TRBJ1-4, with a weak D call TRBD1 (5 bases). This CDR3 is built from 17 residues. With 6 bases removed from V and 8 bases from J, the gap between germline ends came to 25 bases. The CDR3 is CASSTRGEGPLGEKLFF. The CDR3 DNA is TGTGCCAGCAGCACCCGGGGGGAGGGGCCCTTAGGGGAAAAACTGTTTTTT.

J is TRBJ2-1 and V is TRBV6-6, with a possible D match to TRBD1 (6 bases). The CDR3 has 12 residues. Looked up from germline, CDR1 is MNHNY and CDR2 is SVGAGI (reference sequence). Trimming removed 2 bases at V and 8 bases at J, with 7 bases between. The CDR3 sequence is CASSYAGDEQFF. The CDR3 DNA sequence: TGTGCCAGCAGTTACGCAGGGGATGAGCAGTTCTTC.

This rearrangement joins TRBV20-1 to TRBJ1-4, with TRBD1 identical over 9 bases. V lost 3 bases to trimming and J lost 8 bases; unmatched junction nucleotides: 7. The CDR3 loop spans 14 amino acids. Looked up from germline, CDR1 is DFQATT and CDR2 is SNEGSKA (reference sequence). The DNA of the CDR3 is TGCAGTGCTAGGACCGGGACAGGGAACGAAAAACTGTTTTTT. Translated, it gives CSARTGTGNEKLFF.